Below, 25 T cell receptor beta chains from the same sample are listed, as sequenced in a study of identical twins. TCRdb reprocessed the 5' RACE reads with MiXCR, giving one entry per CDR3 protein. The sample gives around 680,000 distinct CDR3 sequences, 8.6% of which show up once; 0.85% to 1% is in the top ten. The same data also contributed to another study, on yellow fever vaccine responses in identical twins.

Sequences were obtained from PBMCs. All receptors derive from a woman under 30 in good health.

This clonotype has at least ten counts. V and J are TRBV7-3 and TRBJ2-2; possible D gene TRBD2, 7 bases. The CDR3 is 16 amino acids. V was clipped by 1 base and J by 2 bases, with 11 bases between them. CDR1 is SGHTA and CDR2 is FQGTGA in the germline V gene. Here the CDR3 reads CASSLIGGPNTGELFF. CDR3 nucleotide sequence: TGTGCCAGCAGCTTAATCGGGGGGCCCAACACCGGGGAGCTGTTTTTT.

This clonotype turned up a few times. The J gene is TRBJ1-2, the V gene TRBV24-1; 7 positions agree with TRBD1. The V gene end was trimmed by 4 bases and the J gene end by 0 bases; junction bases not matched to a gene: 10. The CDR3 sequence is 17 residues long. Germline loops: CDR1 KGHDR, CDR2 SFDVKD. The CDR3 sequence: CATSDPNSDRPNYGYTF. The DNA for the CDR3 is TGTGCCACCAGTGACCCTAACTCGGACAGGCCTAACTATGGCTACACCTTC.

This clonotype was observed at least ten times. The chain carries TRBV12-3 or TRBV12-4 and TRBJ2-1; D unresolved. The CDR3 totals 11 residues. Trimming stripped 7 bases from V and 2 bases from J, with 3 bases between. CDR3 region: CASMTYNEQFF. For the CDR3, the DNA is TGTGCCAGCATGACCTACAATGAGCAGTTCTTC.

The sample holds one count of this clonotype. The chain is built from TRBV6-5 and TRBJ2-1, with TRBD1 as a possible D gene (6 bases). This CDR3 has 14 amino acids. Trimming removed 4 bases from V and 4 bases from J, with 11 bases in between. CDR1 and CDR2 (germline): MNHEY, SVGAGI. This CDR3 reads CASSWVDRYNEQFF. CDR3 coding DNA: TGTGCCAGCAGTTGGGTCGACAGGTACAATGAGCAGTTCTTC.

Ten or more counts support this clonotype. The chain joins TRBV12-3 or TRBV12-4 to TRBJ2-7, with 10 positions matching TRBD1. The length of the CDR3 is 14 residues. V gave up 7 bases and J gave up 3 bases; unmatched junction bases: 6. The CDR3 DNA reads as TGTGCCAGCATTGGGGGACAGGGGCGCTACGAGCAGTACTTC. Protein product: CASIGGQGRYEQYF.

This clonotype was detected many times. This rearrangement joins TRBV21-1 to TRBJ2-2; the D call of TRBD2 is as the table states it, not checked on the DNA. TRBV21-1 is assigned pseudogene status. The CDR3 consists of 17 residues. The CDR3: CASSKETSGVNTGELFF. CDR3 sequence (DNA): TGTGCCAGCAGCAAAGAAACCAGCGGGGTGAACACCGGGGAGCTGTTTTTT.

This clonotype occurred a few times. The CDR3 sequence is CASSGSGEGQETQYF. CDR3 DNA: TGTGCCAGCAGTGGGTCGGGAGAGGGACAAGAGACCCAGTACTTC. The rearrangement uses TRBV27 and TRBJ2-5; maybe TRBD2 (6 bases). The CDR3 covers 15 residues. V lost 5 bases, J lost 2 bases, and 15 bases lay in between. CDR1 and CDR2 from the germline V gene are MNHEY and SMNVEV (reference sequence).

This clonotype was counted between two and nine times. The rearrangement joins TRBV12-3 or TRBV12-4 to TRBJ2-5; D unclear. The ends were cut back, 5 bases at V and 3 bases at J, with 7 bases in the middle. The CDR3 is made up of 12 amino acids. The CDR3 region is CASSQRKETQYF. The CDR3 DNA is TGTGCCAGCAGTCAGAGGAAAGAGACCCAGTACTTC.

This clonotype was counted between two and nine times. The V call is TRBV4-2, the J call TRBJ2-2, with 13 bases that match TRBD2. CDR3 length equals 18 residues. Germline-derived CDR1 and CDR2 are LGHNA and YNFKEQ. J lost 4 bases, V lost 0 bases, and 5 bases had no gene match. The CDR3 spells CASSQDTSGGAGTGELFF. Written as DNA, the CDR3 is TGTGCCAGCAGCCAAGACACTAGCGGGGGGGCCGGCACCGGGGAGCTGTTTTTT.

This clonotype has at least ten counts. V gene TRBV14 combines with J gene TRBJ1-2; no reliable D call. Germline values: CDR1 SGHDN, CDR2 FVKESK. V lost 3 bases and J lost 2, with 10 bases in between. The CDR3 totals 14 residues. CDR3 protein: CASSHGQENYGYTF. In DNA form, the CDR3 reads TGTGCCAGCAGCCACGGGCAGGAGAACTATGGCTACACCTTC.

This clonotype was found a few times. The V and J genes are TRBV6-1 and TRBJ2-3; D possibly corresponds to TRBD2 (5 bases). CDR1 and CDR2 from the germline V gene are MNHNS and SASEGT. The CDR3 runs to 15 residues. V shed 3 bases and J shed 2 bases, with 12 bases lying between them. The CDR3 sequence is CASSDPGSDTDTQYF. CDR3 bases: TGTGCCAGCAGTGACCCGGGATCAGACACAGATACGCAGTATTTT.

This clonotype showed up many times. V usage is TRBV6-5 and J usage is TRBJ2-4, with D possibly matching TRBD1 (6 bases). Looked up from germline, CDR1 is MNHEY and CDR2 is SVGAGI. V was pared by 4 bases and J by 4 bases, with 17 bases between. The CDR3 covers 16 residues. The CDR3 coding sequence is TGTGCCAGCAGTTCCGCTGCACAGGGAAGGAAAAACATTCAGTACTTC. It yields the protein CASSSAAQGRKNIQYF.

The J gene is TRBJ2-3, the V gene TRBV28; 16 bases line up with TRBD2. The junction had 10 bases not matched to a gene; V was cut back by 7 bases and J by 0 bases. The CDR3 has 19 residues. Per the germline V gene, CDR1 is MDHEN and CDR2 is SYDVKM. The CDR3 DNA reads TGTGCCAGCACTGATCCGGGACTAGCGGGAGGGCCGAGCACAGATACGCAGTATTTT. Translation: CASTDPGLAGGPSTDTQYF.

The rearrangement uses TRBV7-9 and TRBJ1-2; D unclear. This CDR3 is built from 13 residues. CDR1 is SEHNR, CDR2 FQNEAQ, per germline (reference sequence). V lost 6 bases to trimming and J lost 8 bases, with 16 bases between them. The CDR3 loop is CASSIPGPAGYTF. CDR3 DNA sequence: TGTGCCAGCAGTATACCGGGTCCGGCAGGCTACACCTTC.

This clonotype came up a few times. This rearrangement joins TRBV6-2 or TRBV6-3 to TRBJ2-7; 9 positions agree with TRBD1. The germline V gene has CDR1 MNHEY and CDR2 SVGEGT. With 5 bases clipped from V and 7 bases from J, the junction kept 12 bases outside the gene matches. CDR3 length: 15 amino acids. The CDR3 is CASSKPGQGIGEQYF. DNA of the CDR3: TGTGCCAGCAGTAAGCCGGGACAGGGAATTGGTGAGCAGTACTTC.

This clonotype was counted at least ten times. The gene calls are TRBV7-2 and TRBJ2-5; D may be TRBD1 or TRBD2 (6 bases each). The germline CDR1 and CDR2 sequences are SGHTA and FQGNSA. Trimming cost V 1 base and J 2 bases, with 8 bases left between them. The CDR3 runs to 14 residues. Here the CDR3 DNA reads TGTGCCAGCAGCTTAGGCGGGACACAAGAGACCCAGTACTTC. It translates to CASSLGGTQETQYF.

This clonotype was detected ten times or more. The chain employs TRBV5-1 and TRBJ2-3; 8 positions match TRBD1. CDR3 length: 16 amino acids. Germline V gene sequence: CDR1 SGHRS, CDR2 YFSETQ. Trimming at V came to 1 base and at J to 0 bases, leaving 4 bases not matched to a gene. The CDR3 nucleotides read TGCGCCAGCAGCTTGACTCAGGGGGCAAGCACAGATACGCAGTATTTT. It codes for CASSLTQGASTDTQYF.

This rearrangement joins TRBV5-1 to TRBJ2-7, with 8 bases fitting TRBD2. Germline trimming cut 0 bases from V and 0 bases from J; bases unmatched to any gene: 5. From germline, CDR1 is SGHRS and CDR2 YFSETQ. The CDR3 is 16 residues long. The CDR3 DNA reads as TGCGCCAGCAGCTTGGCCCCAGCGGGGGACTCCTACGAGCAGTACTTC. Its protein is CASSLAPAGDSYEQYF.

This clonotype was found a few times. The rearrangement links TRBV27 to TRBJ1-1, with 7 bases lining up with TRBD1. V lost 7 bases and J lost 4; bases outside the gene matches: 6. CDR1 is MNHEY and CDR2 is SMNVEV in the germline V gene (reference sequence). This CDR3 spans 13 amino acids. This CDR3 is CASNGHRGTEAFF. DNA of the CDR3: TGTGCCAGCAATGGCCACAGGGGCACTGAAGCTTTCTTT.

The sample holds many counts of this clonotype. The gene calls are TRBV11-2 and TRBJ2-3, with 15 bases aligning to TRBD2. The CDR3 consists of 18 residues. The V gene's germline CDR1 is SGHAT and CDR2 FQNNGV. V trimming: 3 bases; J trimming: 1 base; junction bases outside the gene matches: 5. The CDR3 coding sequence is TGTGCCAGCAGCTTTGGACTAGCGGGAGGGCATCGCACAGATACGCAGTATTTT. Translation gives CASSFGLAGGHRTDTQYF. Based on the CDR3 plus reference TRBV11-2 and TRBJ2-3, the full variable domain is EAGVAQSPRYKIIEKRQSVAFWCNPISGHATLYWYQQILGQGPKLLIQFQNNGVVDDSQLPKDRFSAERLKGVDSTLKIQPAKLEDSAVYLCASSFGLAGGHRTDTQYFGPGTRLTVL.

This clonotype came up a few times. The chain uses TRBV15 and TRBJ2-7; tentative D call: TRBD2 (6 bases). Germline-derived CDR1 and CDR2 are LNHNV and YYDKDF (reference sequence). V dropped 0 bases and J dropped 2 bases, with 11 bases sitting between them. The CDR3 totals 15 residues. CDR3 sequence reads: CATSRDGGVPYEQYF. The CDR3 nucleotides read TGTGCCACCAGCAGAGATGGAGGGGTTCCCTACGAGCAGTACTTC. Together with reference TRBV15 and TRBJ2-7, the CDR3 gives the full variable domain: DAMVIQNPRYQVTQFGKPVTLSCSQTLNHNVMYWYQQKSSQAPKLLFHYYDKDFNNEADTPDNFQSRRPNTSFCFLDIRSPGLGDTAMYLCATSRDGGVPYEQYFGPGTRLTVT.

V and J are TRBV20-1 and TRBJ2-7, with 10 bases identical to TRBD1. This CDR3 comprises 15 residues. Losses at the gene ends were 3 bases for V and 6 bases for J; bases not matched to a gene: 11. Germline V gene data show CDR1 as DFQATT and CDR2 as SNEGSKA (reference sequence). CDR3 nucleotide sequence: TGCAGTGCTAGTACCGGGACAGGGGACGTCTTCGAGCAGTACTTC. Its translation: CSASTGTGDVFEQYF.

This clonotype turned up a few times. The chain couples TRBV7-2 to TRBJ1-6, with 8 bases matching TRBD1. Germline loops: CDR1 SGHTA, CDR2 FQGNSA. The CDR3 has 16 amino acids. J was trimmed by 10 bases and V by 0 bases; bases with no gene match: 8. For the CDR3, the DNA is TGTGCCAGCAGCTTAGCTGGGACAGGCCTACAATCACCCCTCCACTTT. Translation: CASSLAGTGLQSPLHF.

The chain has TRBV6-2 or TRBV6-3 and TRBJ2-7; D tentatively fits TRBD1 or TRBD2 (6 bases each). Germline V gene data show CDR1 as MNHEY and CDR2 as SVGEGT. V dropped 1 base and J dropped 4 bases, with 14 bases sitting between them. This CDR3 contains 15 residues. The CDR3 region has the DNA TGTGCCAGCAGTTACTTCCGGGGGCGCGGGTACGAGCAGTACTTC. Its translation is CASSYFRGRGYEQYF.

The CDR3: CASSQGELVDHTQYF. The CDR3 DNA reads TGTGCCAGCAGCCAGGGGGAACTCGTCGATCATACGCAGTATTTT. The chain has TRBV4-2 and TRBJ2-3; D could derive from TRBD1 or TRBD2 (5 bases each). The V gene lost 3 bases and the J gene lost 7 bases, with 17 bases spanning the gap. The CDR3 is 15 amino acids. Germline V gene lookup returns CDR1 LGHNA and CDR2 YNFKEQ.